The TCR beta chain described here comes from a study of T cells after posttransplantation cyclophosphamide. V was clipped by 4 bases and J by 1 base, with 9 bases between them. The CDR3 covers 14 residues. Germline loops: CDR1 SNHLY, CDR2 FYNNEI. Cyclophosphamide on days +3 and +4 followed busulfan-fludarabine conditioning and a marrow graft. This clone was recorded many times. What it binds is unknown. The protocol was immunoSEQ multiplex PCR, while the TCRdb copy is restricted to in-frame clones and leaves out a portion. This sample has more than 4,500 clones, each found more than once. General study results and limits: TRB overlap between skin or GI tissue T cells and blood was limited.

The sequence was collected from a male patient aged 60-70 years who received an allogeneic stem cell transplant from a related donor, was CMV-positive, and had acute GVHD only. Some T cells may be the graft donor's. Specimen: PBMCs, collected about 390 days after allogeneic stem cell transplant with posttransplant cyclophosphamide. This chain connects TRBV2 to TRBJ2-3; D remains unclear. CDR3: CASSGADGTDTQYF. The CDR3 coding sequence is TGTGCCAGCAGTGGGGCCGATGGCACAGATACGCAGTATTTT. Full variable domain (missing parts from reference TRBV2 and TRBJ2-3): EPEVTQTPSHQVTQMGQEVILRCVPISNHLYFYWYRQILGQKVEFLVSFYNNEISEKSEIFDDQFSVERPDGSNFTLKIRSTKLEDSAMYFCASSGADGTDTQYFGPGTRLTVL.